This T cell receptor beta chain stems from a study of naive and memory T cell subsets. This clonotype has just a few counts. CD8 T cells were positively selected from what remained after CD4 positive selection. The beta constant-region primer was an equimolar mix of two oligonucleotides covering TRBC1 and TRBC2. Nested alpha and beta constant-region primers with the SP2 primer drove four PCR rounds on ligated cDNA. Ligation attached a single-stranded oligonucleotide with a 12-nucleotide UMI and the SP2 primer to the cDNA 3' end. From the UMI-ligation and nested PCR reads, TCRdb called clonotypes with MiXCR, one entry per CDR3 protein. The sample has 100,000 to 150,000 distinct CDR3 sequences; roughly 36% are singletons. Germline values: CDR1 DFQATT, CDR2 SNEGSKA (reference sequence). The trim removed 5 bases at V and 4 bases at J, leaving 13 bases unmatched. There are 17 residues in the CDR3.

This receptor was taken from a human donor in good health. Source material: central memory CD4+ T cells from blood. This chain connects TRBV20-1 to TRBJ2-3, with 12 bases aligning to TRBD2. CDR3 coding DNA: TGCAGTGCTCCGGGACTAGCGGGCTTCGGGGTCCCAGATACGCAGTATTTT. Its protein product is CSAPGLAGFGVPDTQYF.